These 7 T cell receptor beta chains originate from one sample sequenced in a study of cytomegalovirus exposure and HLA in healthy donors. The PCR had 60 Vbeta and 13 Jbeta primers. Profiling relied on immunoSEQ multiplex PCR, and the TCRdb table lists in-frame clones only, not all of them. The sample lists more than 100,000 clones, around four fifths occurring once. Input material: PBMCs. These receptor sequences come from a woman in her forties in good health and CMV-seronegative.

The rearrangement uses TRBV5-5 and TRBJ1-3; D is uncertain. CDR1 is SGHKS and CDR2 is YYEKEE in the germline V gene (reference sequence). CDR3 length: 15 amino acids. V was trimmed by 0 bases and J by 0 bases, leaving 7 bases between them. CDR3: CASSLAVRSGNTIYF. CDR3 DNA sequence: TGTGCCAGCAGCTTGGCAGTTCGCTCTGGAAACACCATATATTTT.

V usage is TRBV7-9 and J usage is TRBJ2-3, with 11 bases aligning to TRBD2. The CDR3 runs to 18 residues. Germline lookup yields CDR1 SEHNR and CDR2 FQNEAQ (reference sequence). The trim removed 1 base at V and 6 bases at J, leaving 12 bases unmatched. The CDR3: CASSLDLVAGGLVDTQYF. For the CDR3, the DNA is TGTGCCAGCAGCTTAGATTTAGTAGCGGGAGGGTTGGTGGATACGCAGTATTTT.

The rearrangement joins TRBV10-2 to TRBJ1-4; D may be TRBD1 (6 bases). Trimming shortened V by 3 bases and J by 11 bases, and 19 bases separated the two germline ends. This CDR3 contains 15 residues. The germline V gene has CDR1 WSHSY and CDR2 SAAADI. The CDR3 sequence: CASSDSSGGRGKLFF. The CDR3 nucleotides are TGCGCCAGCAGTGATTCGTCGGGGGGCCGGGGGAAACTGTTTTTT.

The chain combines TRBV2 with TRBJ2-7; the match to TRBD1 covers 7 bases. The germline CDR1 and CDR2 sequences are SNHLY and FYNNEI. Trimming removed 6 bases from V and 5 bases from J; junction bases left unmatched: 10. The CDR3 sequence is 14 residues long. CDR3 amino acids: CASRDDRVFDEQYF. The CDR3 bases are TGTGCCAGCAGAGATGACAGGGTCTTCGACGAGCAGTACTTC.

V is TRBV7-3 and J is TRBJ2-2, with TRBD2 identical over 10 bases. The CDR3 is 15 amino acids. V was clipped by 5 bases and J by 4 bases; unmatched bases: 4. Germline V gene data show CDR1 as SGHTA and CDR2 as FQGTGA. In DNA, the CDR3 is TGTGCCAGCAGCCCTAGCGGGGGAAGCACCGGGGAGCTGTTTTTT. Translating it yields CASSPSGGSTGELFF.

The CDR3 loop reads CASSQLAGGETQYF. CDR3 nucleotides: TGTGCCAGCAGTCAACTAGCGGGAGGTGAGACCCAGTACTTC. The chain uses TRBV9 and TRBJ2-5, with TRBD2 identical over 12 bases. The CDR3 extends over 14 amino acids. CDR1 and CDR2 (germline): SGDLS, YYNGEE. The J segment lost 5 bases and the V segment lost 5 bases, leaving 4 bases of the junction unmatched.

The DNA of the CDR3 is TGTGCCAGCAGTGCACGGAGTTGGGCCAACGTCCTGACTTTC. This sequence encodes CASSARSWANVLTF. This rearrangement joins TRBV6-1 to TRBJ2-6; D not certain. This CDR3 has 14 amino acids. The V gene lost 4 bases and the J gene lost 5 bases, with 9 bases spanning the gap. Germline values: CDR1 MNHNS, CDR2 SASEGT.